These 3 T cell receptor beta chains were all obtained from the same sample, sequenced in a study of graft-versus-host responses after intestinal transplantation. Their recognized antigens are unknown. Sequenced by immunoSEQ multiplex PCR; TCRdb stores in-frame clones only, minus some. The sample contains some 100,000 clones, roughly 90% of which appear only once. The sample in question was unstimulated CD8+ T cells sorted from spleen or lymph node cells, obtained before transplant. The source of these receptors is a human donor who was the organ donor for an intestinal transplant.

The chain carries TRBV9 and TRBJ2-1, with TRBD2 matching 9 bases. Per the germline V gene, CDR1 is SGDLS and CDR2 is YYNGEE. This CDR3 contains 17 residues. The V segment lost 0 bases and the J segment 7 bases; nucleotides outside the gene matches: 11. The CDR3 DNA sequence: TGTGCCAGCAGCGTAGTAGAGGAGGTTAGCGGGAGTAATGAGCAGTTCTTC. As protein: CASSVVEEVSGSNEQFF. Supplemented by reference TRBV9 and TRBJ2-1, the full variable domain reads DSGVTQTPKHLITATGQRVTLRCSPRSGDLSVYWYQQSLDQGLQFLIQYYNGEERAKGNILERFSAQQFPDLHSELNLSSLELGDSALYFCASSVVEEVSGSNEQFFGPGTRLTVL.

This chain connects TRBV9 to TRBJ2-7; possible D gene TRBD1, 6 bases. Trimming stripped 4 bases from V and 6 bases from J, with 11 bases between. CDR1 and CDR2 from the germline V gene are SGDLS and YYNGEE. This CDR3 spans 12 amino acids. The CDR3 is CASSRDTAEQYF. CDR3 bases: TGTGCCAGCAGCCGGGACACCGCCGAGCAGTACTTC.

This chain uses TRBV1 with TRBJ2-3; no check of the table's D call, TRBD2, against the DNA was made. TRBV1 has pseudogene status. The CDR3 is made up of 20 amino acids. The CDR3 reads CTSSPPAGTSGRARADTQYF. The CDR3 DNA sequence: TGCACCAGCAGCCCCCCAGCGGGGACTAGCGGGAGGGCTCGGGCAGATACGCAGTATTTT.